Below, one T cell receptor (beta chain) is given with its context. Its antigen is unknown. A multiplex PCR was run with 60 Vbeta primers and 13 Jbeta primers. Sequenced by immunoSEQ multiplex PCR; TCRdb stores in-frame clones only, minus some. The table lists about 150,000 clones, 84% of them singletons. The sample comes from a study of cytomegalovirus exposure and HLA in healthy donors. General study points: A later analysis, which compared TCR beta chains of equal frequency, found the HLA-associated ones more clonally expanded. Presence/absence analyses treated sequencing depth as roughly uniform across donors. Investigators reported some 150 TCR beta chains as tied to cytomegalovirus. When the data were analyzed later, several of the most significant clusters appeared to be linked to common viral pathogens.

With 2 bases removed from V and 11 bases from J, the gap between germline ends came to 12 bases. The CDR3 consists of 12 residues. Germline CDR1 reads SGHTA; CDR2 reads FQGNSA. Input material: PBMCs. This chain uses TRBV7-2 with TRBJ2-5; D remains ambiguous. The TCR comes from a man between 18 and 29 years old in good health and CMV-seronegative. The CDR3 nucleotides are TGTGCCAGCAGCTTAATCGAAAACAAGCAGTACTTC. This encodes CASSLIENKQYF. The full variable domain, rest sourced from reference TRBV7-2 and TRBJ2-5, is GAGVSQSPSNKVTEKGKDVELRCDPISGHTALYWYRQSLGQGLEFLIYFQGNSAPDKSGLPSDRFSAERTGGSVSTLTIQRTQQEDSAVYLCASSLIENKQYFGPGTRLLVL.